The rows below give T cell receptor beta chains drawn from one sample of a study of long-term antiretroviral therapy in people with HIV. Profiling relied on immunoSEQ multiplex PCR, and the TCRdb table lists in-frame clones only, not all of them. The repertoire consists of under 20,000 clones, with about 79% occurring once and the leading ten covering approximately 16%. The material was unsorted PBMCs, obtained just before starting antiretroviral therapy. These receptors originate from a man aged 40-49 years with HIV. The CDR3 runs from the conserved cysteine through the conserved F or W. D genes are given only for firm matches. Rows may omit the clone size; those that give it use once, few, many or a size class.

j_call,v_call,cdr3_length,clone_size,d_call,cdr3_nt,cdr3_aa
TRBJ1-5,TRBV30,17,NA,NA,TGTGCCTGGAGTGTACCAGATAGGGGGGTCGGCAATCAGCCCCAGCATTTT,CAWSVPDRGVGNQPQHF
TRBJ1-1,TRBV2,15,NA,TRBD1,TGTGCCAGCAGATCTTATACAGGGGCGAACACTGAAGCTTTCTTT,CASRSYTGANTEAFF
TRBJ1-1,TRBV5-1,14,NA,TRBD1,TGCGCCAGCAGCTTAGGGGGCGCGCGGACTGAAGCTTTCTTT,CASSLGGARTEAFF
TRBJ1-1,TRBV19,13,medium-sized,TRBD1,TGTGCCAGTAGCGACAGGGGGCCAGCTGAAGCTTTCTTT,CASSDRGPAEAFF
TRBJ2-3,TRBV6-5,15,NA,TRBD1,TGTGCCAGCAGTTACGGCAGGGGGCGAAAAGATACGCAGTATTTT,CASSYGRGRKDTQYF
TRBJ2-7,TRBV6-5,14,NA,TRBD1,TGTGCCAGCAGTACCGGACAGGGAAACTACGAGCAGTACTTC,CASSTGQGNYEQYF
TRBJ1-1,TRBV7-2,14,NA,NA,TGTGCCAGCAGCTTAAGAAGCGAGAACACTGAAGCTTTCTTT,CASSLRSENTEAFF
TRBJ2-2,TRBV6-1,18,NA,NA,TGTGCCAGCAGTGAAGCGCTTCGAGGGATCGGGGTCACCGGGGAGCTGTTTTTT,CASSEALRGIGVTGELFF
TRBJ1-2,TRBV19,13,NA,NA,TGTGCCAGTAGTATCGGTACAGCTTATGGCTACACCTTC,CASSIGTAYGYTF
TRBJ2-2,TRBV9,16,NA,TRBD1,TGTGCCAGCAGCCCGCCCACAGGGGGCCGAACCGGGGAGCTGTTTTTT,CASSPPTGGRTGELFF
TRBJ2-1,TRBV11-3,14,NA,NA,TGTGCCAGCAGCCCCTACGGTGGGTTGGATGAGCAGTTCTTC,CASSPYGGLDEQFF
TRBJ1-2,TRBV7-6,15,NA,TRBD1,TGTGCCAGCAGCTCACCCGGACAGGGCCTCTATGGCTACACCTTC,CASSSPGQGLYGYTF
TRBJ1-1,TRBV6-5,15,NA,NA,TGTGCCAGCAGTTACTCCGCGGGGTATGTGGTTGAAGCTTTCTTT,CASSYSAGYVVEAFF
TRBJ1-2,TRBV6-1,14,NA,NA,TGTGCCAGCAGTGCCGCCATCGCCTTCTATGGCTACACCTTC,CASSAAIAFYGYTF
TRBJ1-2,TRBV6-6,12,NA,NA,TGTGCCAGCAGTTCAGGGTCCTATGGCTACACCTTC,CASSSGSYGYTF
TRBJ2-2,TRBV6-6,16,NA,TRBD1,TGTGCCAGCAGTTCACCTCAGGGGGTAGGAACCGGGGAGCTGTTTTTT,CASSSPQGVGTGELFF